A single T cell receptor beta chain is shown here with its context. Its specificity is unknown. The CDR3 is 14 amino acids. Germline values: CDR1 SGHNT, CDR2 YENEEA. Trimming cost V 3 bases and J 7 bases; bases outside gene matches: 5. The sample comes from a study of resident and recirculating memory T cells in vitiligo. Study observations and caveats: Clonality differed among vitiligo lesions, with no unique dominant clone.

Generated by immunoSEQ multiplex PCR, the TCRdb table keeps only in-frame clones and is missing some. The repertoire consists of roughly 80,000 clones, with 92% occurring once and the leading ten covering more than 5%. Sequenced: blood. The TCR sequence derives from a male donor with vitiligo. The V and J genes are TRBV11-3 and TRBJ1-4; 7 bases align to TRBD1. The CDR3 nucleotides are TGTGCCAGCAGCTTGAGGGGGCGAAGTGAAAAACTGTTTTTT. Residues: CASSLRGRSEKLFF.